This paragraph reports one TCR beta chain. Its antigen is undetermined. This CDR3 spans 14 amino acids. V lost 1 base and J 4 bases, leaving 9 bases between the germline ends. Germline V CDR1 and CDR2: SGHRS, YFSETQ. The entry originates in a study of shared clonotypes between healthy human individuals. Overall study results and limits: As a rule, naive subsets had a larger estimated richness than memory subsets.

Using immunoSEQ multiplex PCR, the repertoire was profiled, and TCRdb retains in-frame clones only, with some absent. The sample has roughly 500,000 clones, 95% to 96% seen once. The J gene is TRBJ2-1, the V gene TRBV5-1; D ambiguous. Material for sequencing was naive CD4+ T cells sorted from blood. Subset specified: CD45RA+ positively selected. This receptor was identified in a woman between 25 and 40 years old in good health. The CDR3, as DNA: TGCGCCAGCAGCTTGTCGGGTGCGTACAATGAGCAGTTCTTC. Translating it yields CASSLSGAYNEQFF. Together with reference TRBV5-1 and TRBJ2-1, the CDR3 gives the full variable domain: KAGVTQTPRYLIKTRGQQVTLSCSPISGHRSVSWYQQTPGQGLQFLFEYFSETQRNKGNFPGRFSGRQFSNSRSEMNVSTLELGDSALYLCASSLSGAYNEQFFGPGTRLTVL.